Listed below are T cell receptor beta chains from one sample, sequenced in a study of technical replicates of blood from a handful of donors. TCRdb's copy holds only in-frame clones and misses some; the assay was immunoSEQ multiplex PCR. This table has around 70,000 clones, roughly 94% appearing once. The material sequenced was T cells isolated from PBMCs. All receptors derive from a human donor in good health. Each CDR3 is given with its conserved first and last residue. A D gene is named only where the DNA matches it firmly. Where a row states a size, it is once, few, many or the class of an expanded clone; other rows omit it.

V gene,J gene,CDR3 length,clone size,D gene,CDR3 DNA,CDR3 protein
TRBV6-5,TRBJ2-4,14,NA,TRBD2,TGTGCCAGCGGCGGGGGGGTAGCCAAAAACATTCAGTACTTC,CASGGGVAKNIQYF
TRBV5-1,TRBJ2-7,15,NA,TRBD2,TGCGCCAGCAGCTCCGGGAGGGCCCACTCCTACGAGCAGTACTTC,CASSSGRAHSYEQYF
TRBV5-1,TRBJ2-2,14,NA,NA,TGCGCCAGCAGCCCAAGACAGGAATCCGGGGAGCTGTTTTTT,CASSPRQESGELFF
TRBV28,TRBJ2-3,17,NA,TRBD2,TGTGCCAGCAGTCCCGGGGCGGGAGAGGGGCCCACAGATACGCAGTATTTT,CASSPGAGEGPTDTQYF
TRBV10-3,TRBJ2-4,19,NA,TRBD1,TGTGCCATCAGTGAGGGCCAGGGGGCGCCTTGGGTGGCCAAAAACATTCAGTACTTC,CAISEGQGAPWVAKNIQYF
TRBV7-9,TRBJ1-5,18,NA,TRBD1,TGTGCCAGCAGCTTAGGGACAGGGTCAGGGGTTGTGGATCAGCCCCAGCATTTT,CASSLGTGSGVVDQPQHF
TRBV6-1,TRBJ2-5,18,NA,TRBD2,TGTGCCAGCAGTGAAGCGAGGGCTAGCGGGGGGAATCAAGAGACCCAGTACTTC,CASSEARASGGNQETQYF
TRBV4-1,TRBJ2-4,16,NA,TRBD1,TGCGCCAGCAGCCAACCCGGACAGGGCGGCAAAAACATTCAGTACTTC,CASSQPGQGGKNIQYF
TRBV28,TRBJ2-1,17,NA,NA,TGTGCCAGCAGTTTATCCTCTTTGGGGACACTCTACAATGAGCAGTTCTTC,CASSLSSLGTLYNEQFF
TRBV2,TRBJ2-2,15,NA,NA,TGTGCCAGCAACCCGGAGTCCGCGAACACCGGGGAGCTGTTTTTT,CASNPESANTGELFF
TRBV28,TRBJ1-5,19,NA,TRBD1,TGTGCCAGCAGTTTCAATTTACCGGGACAGGGGGCGTTCGGGCAGCCCCAGCATTTT,CASSFNLPGQGAFGQPQHF
TRBV28,TRBJ2-5,16,NA,TRBD2,TGTGCCAGCAGTTTGCTGGGACTAGCGGGAAGAGAGACCCAGTACTTC,CASSLLGLAGRETQYF
TRBV30,TRBJ2-7,15,NA,TRBD1,TGTGCCTGGAGTGTACGGGGACAGCTTTCCTACGAGCAGTACTTC,CAWSVRGQLSYEQYF
TRBV18,TRBJ1-1,14,NA,NA,TGTGCCAGCTCAAACGCCACAAAGAACACTGAAGCTTTCTTT,CASSNATKNTEAFF
TRBV11-3,TRBJ1-2,15,NA,NA,TGTGCCAGCAGCCACATCGTTGCAGGGGACTATGGCTACACCTTC,CASSHIVAGDYGYTF
TRBV7-6,TRBJ2-1,16,NA,TRBD2,TGTGCCAGCAGCTTAGGTTCTAGCGGTCAGGTCTATGAGCAGTTCTTC,CASSLGSSGQVYEQFF
TRBV11-1,TRBJ2-6,16,NA,NA,TGTGCCAGCAGCTCCGACAGGACTCTGGGCGCCAACGTCCTGACTTTC,CASSSDRTLGANVLTF
TRBV15,TRBJ1-4,15,once,NA,TGTGCCACCAGCAGATCCTCAGTACCTAGTGAAAAACTGTTTTTT,CATSRSSVPSEKLFF
TRBV28,TRBJ1-3,18,NA,NA,TGTGCCAGCAGTTTTCCCCGGGAGCCAAAGCCTTCTGGAAACACCATATATTTT,CASSFPREPKPSGNTIYF
TRBV13,TRBJ2-3,14,NA,NA,TGTGCCAGCAGCTTAGGTCCCGGGACAGATACGCAGTATTTT,CASSLGPGTDTQYF
TRBV6-6,TRBJ2-3,15,NA,NA,TGTGCCAGCAGTGGAGGAGACCCGAGCACAGATACGCAGTATTTT,CASSGGDPSTDTQYF
TRBV29-1,TRBJ2-7,16,NA,NA,TGCAGCGTTGAAGGAGACGCAGAAGATGGACACTACGAGCAGTACTTC,CSVEGDAEDGHYEQYF
TRBV19,TRBJ1-5,14,once,NA,TGTGCCAGTAGTATACAGGGATACAATCAGCCCCAGCATTTT,CASSIQGYNQPQHF
TRBV10-3,TRBJ1-1,13,NA,NA,TGTGCCATGGGGTTCGGACAGAACACTGAAGCTTTCTTT,CAMGFGQNTEAFF
TRBV4-2,TRBJ2-1,16,NA,NA,TGTGCCAGCAGCCAAGATTCACAGGGCGCCTACAATGAGCAGTTCTTC,CASSQDSQGAYNEQFF
TRBV7-8,TRBJ2-7,15,once,TRBD2,TGTGCCAGCAGCGAGGGACTAGCGGTAGCCTACGAGCAGTACTTC,CASSEGLAVAYEQYF
TRBV7-9,TRBJ2-7,15,once,NA,TGTGCCAGCAGCCCAGGGTCCCTCCAACTCTACGAGCAGTACTTC,CASSPGSLQLYEQYF
TRBV5-1,TRBJ2-2,16,NA,NA,TGCGCCAGCAGCTTGTTACCAACACCTAACACCGGGGAGCTGTTTTTT,CASSLLPTPNTGELFF
TRBV28,TRBJ1-1,15,NA,NA,TGTGCCAGCAGTTTAACGGGGGGAGGTTACACTGAAGCTTTCTTT,CASSLTGGGYTEAFF